The next 11 T cell receptor beta chains were all read from a single sample in a study of cytomegalovirus exposure and HLA in healthy donors. PCR was performed using 60 Vbeta and 13 Jbeta primers. Clones were sequenced by immunoSEQ multiplex PCR, and TCRdb holds only the in-frame ones, with some missing. Of around 120,000 clones in the sample, 70% to 80% were seen once. The sample comprised PBMCs. The receptor source for this set is a woman aged 50 to 60 in good health and CMV-seropositive.

The chain recombines TRBV9 with TRBJ2-7; 7 bases fit TRBD2. Trimming cost V 3 bases and J 2 bases; bases outside gene matches: 5. Germline V gene sequence: CDR1 SGDLS, CDR2 YYNGEE. The CDR3 extends over 14 amino acids. The CDR3 sequence is CASSAEREPYEQYF. For the CDR3, the DNA is TGTGCCAGCAGCGCTGAGCGGGAACCCTACGAGCAGTACTTC.

J is TRBJ1-4 and V is TRBV29-1, with D possibly matching TRBD1 (5 bases). The ends were cut back, 4 bases at V and 3 bases at J, with 9 bases in the middle. There are 13 residues in the CDR3. Germline lookup yields CDR1 SQVTM and CDR2 ANQGSEA. The CDR3, as DNA: TGCAGCGTTGCTCAGGGTCCTAATGAAAAACTGTTTTTT. Amino acids: CSVAQGPNEKLFF. Variable domain in full (rest from reference TRBV29-1 and TRBJ1-4): SAVISQKPSRDICQRGTSLTIQCQVDSQVTMMFWYRQQPGQSLTLIATANQGSEATYESGFVIDKFPISRPNLTFSTLTVSNMSPEDSSIYLCSVAQGPNEKLFFGSGTQLSVL.

This chain connects TRBV7-8 to TRBJ1-1; 7 bases are a match to TRBD1. The J segment lost 0 bases and the V segment lost 2 bases, leaving 6 bases of the junction unmatched. This CDR3 has 16 amino acids. Germline V gene lookup returns CDR1 SGHVS and CDR2 FQNEAQ. The DNA of the CDR3 is TGTGCCAGCAGCTTAACGGACAGGTTTTTGAACACTGAAGCTTTCTTT. Translating gives CASSLTDRFLNTEAFF.

This clone was seen only once. The rearrangement links TRBV30 to TRBJ2-7; 7 bases align to TRBD1. V shed 3 bases and J 3 bases; nucleotides not matched to a gene: 8. CDR1 and CDR2 from the germline V gene are GTSNPN and SVGIG (reference sequence). The CDR3 has 14 amino acids. The CDR3 sequence: CAWSTPGGNYEQYF. The DNA for the CDR3 is TGTGCCTGGAGCACACCAGGGGGAAACTACGAGCAGTACTTC.

This clone was counted a few times. The V gene is TRBV4-1, the J gene TRBJ2-7; maybe TRBD1 (6 bases). Germline CDR1 and CDR2: MGHRA and YSYEKL. The CDR3 is 14 residues long. Between the trimmed V and J ends, which lost 4 bases and 2 bases, there was a span of 12 bases. The CDR3 loop is CASSPWDTAYEQYF. Here the CDR3 DNA reads TGCGCCAGCAGCCCATGGGACACAGCCTACGAGCAGTACTTC.

This chain uses TRBV9 with TRBJ1-4; tentative D call: TRBD1 (6 bases). Germline CDR1 SGDLS, CDR2 YYNGEE. This CDR3 has 16 amino acids. V lost 4 bases, J lost 5 bases, and 18 bases lay in between. The CDR3 sequence is CASSPGGVGGNEKLFF. DNA of the CDR3: TGTGCCAGCAGCCCGGGGGGAGTAGGGGGGAATGAAAAACTGTTTTTT.

V and J are TRBV5-4 and TRBJ2-1, with 8 bases matching TRBD2. The germline CDR1 and CDR2 sequences are SGHNT and YYREEE (reference sequence). The CDR3 has 12 amino acids. The V segment lost 4 bases and the J segment 10 bases; nucleotides outside the gene matches: 4. CDR3 DNA sequence: TGTGCCAGCAGCGCCACTAGCGGCGAGCAGTTCTTC. Its protein product is CASSATSGEQFF.

The chain links TRBV13 to TRBJ2-5, with 10 bases identical to TRBD1. Germline V lookup: CDR1 PRHDT, CDR2 FYEKMQ (reference sequence). The trim removed 4 bases at V and 5 bases at J, leaving 7 bases unmatched. This CDR3 spans 15 amino acids. For the CDR3, the DNA is TGTGCCAGCAGCTCCGGGGACAGGGGATGGGAGACCCAGTACTTC. Protein product: CASSSGDRGWETQYF.

The chain employs TRBV4-3 and TRBJ1-2; possibly TRBD1 for D (6 bases). Germline CDR1 is LGHNA and CDR2 is YSLEER. CDR3 size: 13 residues. V lost 1 base, J lost 5 bases, and 8 bases lay in between. CDR3 in amino acids: CASSQGTAYGYTF. The CDR3 DNA sequence: TGCGCCAGCAGCCAAGGGACAGCTTATGGCTACACCTTC.

The rearrangement uses TRBV11-2 and TRBJ2-3; D is perhaps TRBD1 (6 bases). The V and J ends lost 3 bases and 2 bases respectively, with 9 bases between them. The CDR3 sequence is 14 residues long. Germline CDR1 SGHAT, CDR2 FQNNGV. DNA for the CDR3: TGTGCCAGCAGCTTCGGGACAAACACAGATACGCAGTATTTT. Translated: CASSFGTNTDTQYF.

This clone was picked up one time. This rearrangement joins TRBV4-3 to TRBJ1-3; TRBD1 might be the D (6 bases). Germline CDR1 LGHNA, CDR2 YSLEER. The CDR3 totals 16 residues. The V end lost 0 bases, the J end lost 2 bases, and 11 bases lay between the germline ends. As DNA, the CDR3 is TGCGCCAGCAGCCAAGATCAGGGGAACACTGGAAACACCATATATTTT. Amino acid sequence: CASSQDQGNTGNTIYF.